These 30 T cell receptor beta chains originate from one sample sequenced in a study of T cells in Graves' hyperthyroidism and ophthalmopathy. Amplification yielded TCR beta CDR3 regions, with RNA transcripts as the source. First-round RT-PCR with HTBI primers amplified the TCR CDR3 region. TCRdb ran MiXCR on the multiplex PCR reads and lists one entry per CDR3 protein. The table has more than 600,000 distinct CDR3 sequences, 15% to 20% seen once. Sequencing was performed on blood. The receptors originated from a man younger than 35 with Graves' hyperthyroidism.

This clonotype was found many times. V gene TRBV7-3 combines with J gene TRBJ1-1; D is perhaps TRBD1 (5 bases). The V end lost 2 bases, the J end lost 4 bases, and 11 bases lay between the germline ends. From germline, CDR1 is SGHTA and CDR2 FQGTGA. This CDR3 is 14 amino acids long. The chain's CDR3 is CASSLAAGSTEAFF. Here the CDR3 DNA reads TGTGCCAGCAGCTTAGCGGCAGGGTCCACTGAAGCTTTCTTT.

The chain is built from TRBV6-2 or TRBV6-3 and TRBJ2-2; a weak D match, TRBD2 (7 bases). Per the germline V gene, CDR1 is MNHEY and CDR2 is SVGEGT. The CDR3 extends over 14 amino acids. Trimming took 8 bases from V and 4 from J, leaving 14 bases between them. CDR3 amino acids: CASGRGPITGELFF. The CDR3 nucleotides are TGTGCCAGCGGGCGGGGGCCCATCACCGGGGAGCTGTTTTTT.

CDR3 sequence: CASRPYSGMYDEQYF. The DNA for the CDR3 is TGTGCCAGCCGACCATATAGCGGGATGTATGATGAGCAGTACTTC. J is TRBJ2-7 and V is TRBV2; 8 positions agree with TRBD2. Unmatched junction bases numbered 16, after V lost 8 bases and J lost 7 bases. The CDR3 has 15 amino acids. CDR1 and CDR2 (germline): SNHLY, FYNNEI.

In the case of this clonotype: Just one base apart from a much larger clone, this may be a read error. The chain joins TRBV7-3 to TRBJ2-5, with 7 bases that match TRBD1. V gave up 5 bases and J gave up 7 bases; unmatched junction bases: 13. CDR1 and CDR2 (germline): SGHTA, FQGTGA. This CDR3 is built from 15 residues. The CDR3 reads CASSKSGTALVTQYF. The CDR3, as DNA: TGTGCCAGCAGCAAATCCGGGACAGCCCTAGTGACCCAGTACTTC.

The chain recombines TRBV5-1 with TRBJ2-2; 7 bases line up with TRBD1. The CDR3 runs 16 residues. With V trimmed by 4 bases and J by 1 base, 7 bases remained unmatched. In germline, CDR1 is SGHRS, CDR2 YFSETQ. This chain's CDR3 is CASSPRTGLNTGELFF. The CDR3, as DNA: TGCGCCAGCAGCCCCCGGACAGGATTGAACACCGGGGAGCTGTTTTTT.

This clonotype was found a few times. V and J are TRBV28 and TRBJ1-4; TRBD1 agrees at 8 bases. Germline trimming cut 8 bases from V and 6 bases from J; bases unmatched to any gene: 11. Germline-derived CDR1 and CDR2 are MDHEN and SYDVKM. CDR3 length: 15 amino acids. The CDR3 is CASEQGRGLHEKLFF. The CDR3, as DNA: TGTGCCAGCGAACAGGGCAGGGGGCTTCATGAAAAACTGTTTTTT.

This chain joins TRBV3-1 and TRBJ2-2; the D gene is possibly TRBD2 (6 bases). V shed 0 bases and J shed 1 base, with 12 bases lying between them. The CDR3 loop spans 17 amino acids. Germline V CDR1 and CDR2: LGHDT, YNNKEL (reference sequence). CDR3 bases: TGTGCCAGCAGCCAAGACTTCGGGACTCTGAACACCGGGGAGCTGTTTTTT. Residues: CASSQDFGTLNTGELFF. The variable domain in full, completed from reference TRBV3-1 and TRBJ2-2, reads DTAVSQTPKYLVTQMGNDKSIKCEQNLGHDTMYWYKQDSKKFLKIMFSYNNKELIINETVPNRFSPKSPDKAHLNLHINSLELGDSAVYFCASSQDFGTLNTGELFFGEGSRLTVL.

This clonotype was detected many times. J is TRBJ2-3 and V is TRBV29-1; D is tentatively TRBD1 or TRBD2 (5 bases each). The CDR3 spans 14 residues. Trimming removed 6 bases at V and 4 bases at J, with 17 bases between. Germline V gene sequence: CDR1 SQVTM, CDR2 ANQGSEA. DNA for the CDR3: TGCAGCGTGGGATCGGCAGGGACCTCAGATACGCAGTATTTT. It specifies CSVGSAGTSDTQYF.

This clonotype was seen many times. The CDR3 DNA is TGTGCCTGGAGTGGGGGGGTGGGCACAGATACGCAGTATTTT. Encoded protein: CAWSGGVGTDTQYF. The rearrangement links TRBV30 to TRBJ2-3, with D perhaps TRBD2 (6 bases). The CDR3 is made up of 14 amino acids. The germline V and J ends were trimmed by 1 base and 1 base, with 9 bases remaining between them. CDR1 is GTSNPN, CDR2 SVGIG, per germline (reference sequence).

This clonotype occurred once. A much bigger clone sits one base away, suggesting this may be a read error. The CDR3 region is CVSRVTSGSSYEQYF. The CDR3 coding sequence is TGTGTCAGCAGGGTAACTAGCGGGTCCTCCTACGAGCAGTACTTC. The chain links TRBV2 to TRBJ2-7; TRBD2 agrees at 9 bases. Looked up from germline, CDR1 is SNHLY and CDR2 is FYNNEI. This CDR3 has 15 residues.

At least ten counts were recorded for this clonotype. The chain combines TRBV28 with TRBJ2-6; 8 bases match TRBD1. Germline-derived CDR1 and CDR2 are MDHEN and SYDVKM. The CDR3 has 19 residues. The junction had 10 bases not matched to a gene; V was cut back by 3 bases and J by 0 bases. The DNA for the CDR3 is TGTGCCAGCAGTTTGTCTGGGGACAGGATTGTCTCTGGGGCCAACGTCCTGACTTTC. Translated, it gives CASSLSGDRIVSGANVLTF.

This clonotype showed up just a few times. The chain links TRBV20-1 to TRBJ2-7; D not certain. Trimming took 1 base from V and 0 from J, leaving 16 bases between them. The CDR3 sequence is 16 residues long. CDR1 DFQATT and CDR2 SNEGSKA come from the germline V gene (reference sequence). Written as DNA, the CDR3 is TGCAGTGCTAGAGGGGTACGCCCTAGGGACTCCTACGAGCAGTACTTC. Amino acids: CSARGVRPRDSYEQYF.

This clonotype has more than one count but fewer than ten. The V gene is TRBV29-1, the J gene TRBJ1-1; D is perhaps TRBD1 (5 bases). CDR3 size: 11 residues. Trimming removed 8 bases at V and 7 bases at J, with 14 bases between. Germline CDR1 reads SQVTM; CDR2 reads ANQGSEA. The DNA for the CDR3 is TGCAGCACACCAGGGAGCGGTGAAGCTTTCTTT. The encoded protein is CSTPGSGEAFF.

Details on this clonotype: At one end the junction does not follow the germline gene, possibly because of a read error. The V and J genes are TRBV7-8 and TRBJ1-5, with TRBD1 as a possible D gene (5 bases). Germline CDR1 SGHVS, CDR2 FQNEAQ. This CDR3 is built from 16 residues. CDR3 in amino acids: CAGSLASGGGYQPQHF. The CDR3 DNA reads TGTGCCGGCAGCTTAGCGTCGGGGGGTGGGTATCAGCCCCAGCATTTT.

This clonotype was recorded at least ten times. The chain links TRBV6-5 to TRBJ2-7; D remains ambiguous. Trimming took 0 bases from V and 3 from J, leaving 12 bases between them. The CDR3 loop spans 15 amino acids. Germline loops: CDR1 MNHEY, CDR2 SVGAGI. CDR3 sequence reads: CASSYSKGSGYEQYF. For the CDR3, the DNA is TGTGCCAGCAGTTACTCGAAAGGGTCAGGCTACGAGCAGTACTTC.

The CDR3 nucleotides read TGCGCCAGCAGAGAGGGAGTGGGCTCCTACAATGAGCAGTTCTTC. It encodes CASREGVGSYNEQFF. The chain joins TRBV5-1 to TRBJ2-1, with D perhaps matching TRBD2 (5 bases). The CDR3 covers 15 residues. The V and J ends lost 5 bases and 0 bases respectively, with 12 bases between them. Germline loops: CDR1 SGHRS, CDR2 YFSETQ. Drawing the rest from reference TRBV5-1 and TRBJ2-1, the complete variable domain is KAGVTQTPRYLIKTRGQQVTLSCSPISGHRSVSWYQQTPGQGLQFLFEYFSETQRNKGNFPGRFSGRQFSNSRSEMNVSTLELGDSALYLCASREGVGSYNEQFFGPGTRLTVL.

This clonotype was recorded many times. The genes are TRBV5-5 and TRBJ2-3; tentatively, D is TRBD1 (5 bases). The V and J ends lost 5 bases and 0 bases respectively, with 19 bases between them. The CDR3 has 17 residues. Germline loops: CDR1 SGHKS, CDR2 YYEKEE (reference sequence). The CDR3 DNA reads TGTGCCAGCAGACGCCTAACAGGCCTTTCTAGCACAGATACGCAGTATTTT. It codes for CASRRLTGLSSTDTQYF.

This clonotype showed up just a few times. The chain joins TRBV27 to TRBJ2-7; the match to TRBD2 covers 7 bases. The J segment lost 1 base and the V segment lost 3 bases, leaving 12 bases of the junction unmatched. This CDR3 contains 17 residues. Germline CDR1 MNHEY, CDR2 SMNVEV (reference sequence). The CDR3 spells CASSLRAGSLGSYEQYF. CDR3 bases: TGTGCCAGCAGTTTGCGAGCGGGAAGCCTTGGGTCCTACGAGCAGTACTTC.

In this sample, this clonotype turned up a few times. The genes are TRBV7-9 and TRBJ2-2; 11 bases map to TRBD2. The CDR3 is made up of 17 amino acids. Looked up from germline, CDR1 is SEHNR and CDR2 is FQNEAQ (reference sequence). V shed 5 bases and J 2 bases; nucleotides not matched to a gene: 7. The chain's CDR3 is CASSQPGLAANTGELFF. The CDR3 bases are TGTGCCAGCAGCCAACCGGGACTAGCGGCCAACACCGGGGAGCTGTTTTTT.

There are a few counts of this clonotype. J is TRBJ1-1 and V is TRBV15; tentative D call: TRBD1 (6 bases). Trimming pared 1 base from V and 0 bases from J, leaving 9 bases between. The germline V gene encodes CDR1 LNHNV and CDR2 YYDKDF (reference sequence). This CDR3 has 15 amino acids. The CDR3 bases are TGTGCCACCAGCAGAGCCGGACAGATGAACACTGAAGCTTTCTTT. Its protein product is CATSRAGQMNTEAFF.

Note on this clonotype: A single base separates this from a much larger clone, so it may be a read error. The chain recombines TRBV28 with TRBJ2-7; TRBD2 might be the D (5 bases). Germline V gives CDR1 MDHEN, CDR2 SYDVKM. Trimming removed 4 bases from V and 0 bases from J, with 10 bases in between. CDR3 length: 14 residues. The CDR3 nucleotides read TGTGCCAGCAGTTGGACTTCCAGCTCCTACGAGCAGTACTTC. It is translated as CASSWTSSSYEQYF.

This chain links TRBV20-1 with TRBJ1-5, with 7 bases fitting TRBD1. The CDR3 loop spans 15 amino acids. CDR1 is DFQATT, CDR2 SNEGSKA, per germline (reference sequence). V shed 0 bases and J 5 bases; nucleotides not matched to a gene: 7. The CDR3 reads CSARDPTGAHQPQHF. CDR3 sequence (DNA): TGCAGTGCTAGAGATCCCACAGGGGCCCATCAGCCCCAGCATTTT.

The J gene is TRBJ1-2, the V gene TRBV28; 7 bases fit TRBD1. CDR3 length: 14 residues. The V segment lost 6 bases and the J segment 4 bases; nucleotides outside the gene matches: 8. The germline V gene encodes CDR1 MDHEN and CDR2 SYDVKM. The CDR3, as DNA: TGTGCCAGCAGACCGGACAGGTCCCCCTATGGCTACACCTTC. Its protein product is CASRPDRSPYGYTF.

V and J are TRBV9 and TRBJ2-1, with D maybe TRBD2 (5 bases). V lost 0 bases to trimming and J lost 2 bases, with 15 bases between them. CDR1 SGDLS and CDR2 YYNGEE come from the germline V gene. The CDR3 loop spans 17 amino acids. CDR3 DNA sequence: TGTGCCAGCAGCGTAGTTGACGGAGGTGCCCCCTACAATGAGCAGTTCTTC. Translation gives CASSVVDGGAPYNEQFF.

This clonotype showed up just a few times. V and J are TRBV7-6 and TRBJ2-5; the D gene is possibly TRBD1 (6 bases). The ends were cut back, 3 bases at V and 4 bases at J, with 18 bases in the middle. The germline CDR1 and CDR2 sequences are SGHVS and FNYEAQ. This CDR3 is built from 16 residues. The CDR3 here is CASSFPGAGAGETQYF. DNA for the CDR3: TGTGCCAGCAGCTTTCCAGGGGCAGGGGCGGGAGAGACCCAGTACTTC.

The CDR3, as DNA: TGTGCCACCAGCAGAGATGGGACTAGCGCCTACAATGAGCAGTTCTTC. The encoded protein is CATSRDGTSAYNEQFF. The gene calls are TRBV15 and TRBJ2-1; 10 positions match TRBD2. This CDR3 comprises 16 residues. V lost 0 bases to trimming and J lost 2 bases; unmatched junction nucleotides: 1. CDR1 is LNHNV and CDR2 is YYDKDF in the germline V gene (reference sequence).

V and J are TRBV7-9 and TRBJ2-1; tentatively, D is TRBD1 (6 bases). CDR3 length: 15 residues. Germline V CDR1 and CDR2: SEHNR, FQNEAQ (reference sequence). The V end was cut by 0 bases, the J end by 6 bases, with 12 bases between. CDR3 bases: TGTGCCAGCAGCTTAGCCGGCAGGGGTCCCAATGAGCAGTTCTTC. It translates to CASSLAGRGPNEQFF. Variable domain in full (rest from reference TRBV7-9 and TRBJ2-1): DTGVSQNPRHKITKRGQNVTFRCDPISEHNRLYWYRQTLGQGPEFLTYFQNEAQLEKSRLLSDRFSAERPKGSFSTLEIQRTEQGDSAMYLCASSLAGRGPNEQFFGPGTRLTVL.

This chain links TRBV5-6 with TRBJ1-1, with D perhaps TRBD1 (5 bases). V was cut by 4 bases and J by 1 base, with 17 bases left in between. The CDR3 totals 16 residues. The V gene's germline CDR1 is SGHDT and CDR2 YYEEEE. CDR3 region: CASSPNPGLANTEAFF. CDR3 nucleotide sequence: TGTGCCAGCAGCCCCAACCCAGGGCTGGCGAACACTGAAGCTTTCTTT.

V and J are TRBV12-3 or TRBV12-4 and TRBJ2-2, with D hard to call. The ends were cut back, 3 bases at V and 8 bases at J, with 13 bases in the middle. The CDR3 consists of 14 residues. The CDR3 spells CASSFELSRGELFF. The CDR3 region has the DNA TGTGCCAGCAGTTTCGAGTTATCAAGGGGGGAGCTGTTTTTT.

In this sample, this clonotype turned up a few times. V is TRBV9 and J is TRBJ2-3; D remains unclear. Germline V gene sequence: CDR1 SGDLS, CDR2 YYNGEE. CDR3 size: 14 residues. V shed 2 bases and J shed 6 bases, with 13 bases lying between them. The CDR3 loop is CASSVGNTRDTQYF. The CDR3 DNA follows: TGTGCCAGCAGCGTGGGGAACACCCGGGATACGCAGTATTTT.